This TCR beta chain was identified during a study of T cells in Graves' hyperthyroidism and ophthalmopathy. Germline lookup yields CDR1 SQVTM and CDR2 ANQGSEA. Trimming pared 6 bases from V and 4 bases from J, leaving 13 bases between. The CDR3 has 12 amino acids. There were TCR beta CDR3 regions amplified from RNA transcripts. First-round RT-PCR targeting the TCR CDR3 was performed with the HTBI primer set. TCRdb recomputed calls from the multiplex PCR reads with MiXCR, one row per CDR3 protein. The table records a few hundred thousand distinct CDR3 sequences, 35% to 55% of them present only once. This rearrangement joins TRBV29-1 to TRBJ2-7; D is unclear. Specimen: peripheral blood or thyroid tissue (not recorded which). The receptor was isolated from a woman aged 18 to 35 with Graves' hyperthyroidism. CDR3 region: CSVLGLLYEQYF. The CDR3 DNA is TGCAGCGTCCTCGGTCTCCTTTACGAGCAGTACTTC.